These T cell receptor beta chains were read from a single sample in a study of shared clonotypes between healthy human individuals. TCRdb's table, derived via immunoSEQ multiplex PCR, lists solely in-frame clones and lacks some. The sample shows hundreds of thousands of clones, around 77% of them seen only once. The specimen was PBMCs. The receptors come from a woman aged 40-49 years in good health. Some clones in this sample may be carry-over from other donors' samples. CDR3s include the opening cysteine and the closing phenylalanine or tryptophan. D genes are given only for firm matches. Not all rows give a size; the values are once, few, many and, for expanded clones, a class.

j_call | v_call | clone_size | d_call | cdr3_aa | cdr3_nt
TRBJ1-2 | TRBV6-4 | . | TRBD1 | CASSPTGIGNYGYTF | TGTGCCAGCAGTCCGACAGGGATCGGTAACTATGGCTACACCTTC
TRBJ1-5 | TRBV2 | . | TRBD1 | CASRGTALNQPQHF | TGTGCCAGCAGGGGGACAGCACTCAATCAGCCCCAGCATTTT
TRBJ1-1 | TRBV9 | . | . | CASSPSGVNTEAFF | TGTGCCAGCAGCCCCTCTGGGGTGAACACTGAAGCTTTCTTT
TRBJ2-7 | TRBV6-6 | . | TRBD2 | CATVGTSGSHTYEQYF | TGTGCCACGGTTGGGACTAGCGGGAGCCATACCTACGAGCAGTACTTC
TRBJ1-1 | TRBV5-4 | few | . | CASSLGDRNTEAFF | TGTGCCAGCAGCTTGGGGGATAGGAACACTGAAGCTTTCTTT
TRBJ1-1 | TRBV29-1 | . | . | CSVGPTTGTVYTEAFF | TGCAGCGTTGGACCTACTACGGGCACCGTCTACACTGAAGCTTTCTTT
TRBJ2-7 | TRBV7-8 | . | TRBD2 | CASSSGLANSYEQYF | TGTGCCAGCAGTTCCGGACTAGCGAACTCCTACGAGCAGTACTTC
TRBJ1-2 | TRBV6-5 | . | TRBD1 | CASKHQGEHGYTF | TGTGCCAGCAAACACCAGGGGGAACATGGCTACACCTTC
TRBJ2-1 | TRBV29-1 | . | TRBD2 | CSGGLELYNEQFF | TGCAGCGGAGGACTAGAGCTCTACAATGAGCAGTTCTTC
TRBJ1-3 | TRBV27 | many | . | CASSLRSGGNTIYF | TGTGCCAGCAGTTTAAGGTCGGGAGGAAACACCATATATTTT
TRBJ1-1 | TRBV18 | . | TRBD1 | CASSPSGRTGHTEAFF | TGTGCCAGCTCACCAAGCGGACGGACAGGCCACACTGAAGCTTTCTTT
TRBJ1-4 | TRBV7-2 | . | . | CASSSHGGQANEKLFF | TGTGCCAGCAGCTCCCATGGGGGGCAGGCTAATGAAAAGCTGTTTTTT
TRBJ2-1 | TRBV5-1 | . | TRBD1 | CASSTGQGGYNEQFF | TGCGCCAGCAGCACGGGACAGGGGGGCTACAATGAGCAGTTCTTC
TRBJ2-7 | TRBV29-1 | . | . | CSVGAALGEQYF | TGCAGCGTTGGGGCGGCACTGGGCGAGCAGTACTTC
TRBJ1-2 | TRBV4-3 | . | . | CASSQAQTTNYGYTF | TGCGCCAGCAGCCAAGCACAGACAACTAACTATGGCTACACCTTC
TRBJ2-1 | TRBV19 | . | TRBD2 | CASSSRAGGHNEQFF | TGTGCCAGTAGTTCTAGAGCGGGAGGCCACAATGAGCAGTTCTTC
TRBJ2-3 | TRBV5-1 | . | . | CASSLPSTDTQYF | TGCGCCAGCAGCCTACCAAGCACAGATACGCAGTATTTT
TRBJ2-3 | TRBV5-1 | . | . | CASSPPTGLLTDTQYF | TGCGCCAGCAGCCCTCCAACAGGGCTCCTCACAGATACGCAGTATTTT
TRBJ2-2 | TRBV30 | once | . | CAWSVLGGSRNTGELFF | TGTGCCTGGAGTGTATTAGGAGGCAGCCGGAACACCGGGGAGCTGTTTTTT
TRBJ2-7 | TRBV4-1 | . | TRBD1 | CASSQGQGFYEQYF | TGCGCCAGCAGCCAGGGACAGGGATTCTACGAGCAGTACTTC
TRBJ1-3 | TRBV10-3 | many | TRBD1 | CAIIGTGHSGNTIYF | TGTGCCATCATCGGGACAGGCCACTCTGGAAACACCATATATTTT
TRBJ1-3 | TRBV2 | once | TRBD1 | CAIGTEGNTIYF | TGTGCCATAGGGACAGAAGGAAACACCATATATTTT
TRBJ1-2 | TRBV30 | . | . | CAWSPGRWVGGYTF | TGTGCCTGGAGTCCGGGACGTTGGGTGGGTGGCTACACCTTC
TRBJ1-2 | TRBV6-1 | . | TRBD1 | CASKVTGEYGYTF | TGTGCCAGCAAAGTTACAGGGGAATATGGCTACACCTTC
TRBJ2-7 | TRBV2 | once | . | CASSEEIDGGYEQYF | TGTGCCAGCAGTGAAGAGATTGACGGTGGGTACGAGCAGTACTTC
TRBJ1-2 | TRBV7-2 | many | . | CASSPPLVNYGYTF | TGTGCCAGCAGCCCGCCTTTAGTGAACTATGGCTACACCTTC
TRBJ2-7 | TRBV6-6 | . | . | CASSFGRSYEQYF | TGTGCCAGCAGTTTCGGGAGAAGTTACGAGCAGTACTTC
TRBJ2-7 | TRBV7-2 | once | TRBD1 | CASSEDRGDYEQYF | TGTGCCAGCAGCGAGGACAGGGGGGACTACGAGCAGTACTTC
TRBJ2-3 | TRBV7-2 | . | . | CASSLLGRDTQYF | TGTGCCAGCAGCTTACTGGGTAGAGATACGCAGTATTTT
TRBJ2-7 | TRBV27 | . | . | CASSLSRSYEQYF | TGTGCCAGCAGTTTATCCCGCTCCTACGAGCAGTACTTC
TRBJ2-5 | TRBV28 | . | . | CASSFWGGSRGQETQYF | TGTGCCAGCAGTTTTTGGGGGGGCTCAAGAGGACAAGAGACCCAGTACTTC
TRBJ1-3 | TRBV6-1 | few | . | CASSAQGRTGNTIYF | TGTGCCAGCAGTGCGCAGGGAAGAACTGGAAACACCATATATTTT
TRBJ2-7 | TRBV29-1 | . | . | CSVEQAEAYEQYF | TGCAGCGTTGAACAGGCAGAAGCCTACGAGCAGTACTTC
TRBJ2-7 | TRBV5-5 | . | . | CASSPVGRNEQYF | TGTGCCAGCAGCCCGGTCGGACGGAACGAGCAGTACTTC
TRBJ2-7 | TRBV27 | few | . | CASSFPPDSSYEQYF | TGTGCCAGCAGTTTCCCTCCCGACAGTTCCTACGAGCAGTACTTC
TRBJ2-5 | TRBV5-6 | . | TRBD2 | CASSLAGGETQYF | TGTGCCAGCAGCTTAGCGGGAGGGGAGACCCAGTACTTC
TRBJ2-1 | TRBV29-1 | . | . | CSVERGNEQFF | TGCAGCGTTGAAAGGGGGAATGAGCAGTTCTTC
TRBJ2-7 | TRBV28 | . | TRBD2 | CASRTSGRAEQYF | TGTGCCAGCAGAACTAGCGGGAGGGCCGAGCAGTACTTC
TRBJ1-1 | TRBV5-1 | . | TRBD1 | CASSSDRGAVTEAFF | TGCGCCAGCAGCTCCGACAGGGGCGCCGTCACTGAAGCTTTCTTT
TRBJ2-3 | TRBV6-6 | . | TRBD1 | CASSSQGGTDTQYF | TGTGCCAGCAGCTCCCAGGGGGGCACAGATACGCAGTATTTT
TRBJ1-1 | TRBV7-9 | many | . | CASSESGQGAEAFF | TGTGCCAGCAGCGAATCCGGGCAGGGCGCTGAAGCTTTCTTT
TRBJ2-3 | TRBV5-1 | many | TRBD2 | CASSGTSGRADTQYF | TGCGCCAGCAGCGGCACTAGCGGGAGGGCAGATACGCAGTATTTT
TRBJ2-1 | TRBV29-1 | . | TRBD1 | CSVATGDEQFF | TGCAGCGTAGCAACAGGGGATGAGCAGTTCTTC
TRBJ1-2 | TRBV19 | . | . | CASSVRVWQDKFYGYTF | TGTGCCAGTAGTGTGAGGGTTTGGCAGGACAAATTCTATGGCTACACCTTC
TRBJ2-3 | TRBV7-8 | . | . | CASSFSPTAADTQYF | TGTGCCAGCAGCTTCTCCCCAACCGCAGCGGATACGCAGTATTTT
TRBJ1-2 | TRBV5-5 | . | TRBD1 | CASSLTPQGAWSEGYTF | TGTGCCAGCAGCTTGACCCCACAGGGGGCGTGGTCCGAGGGCTACACCTTC
TRBJ2-7 | TRBV7-9 | . | . | CASSPLLAGPNTFEQYF | TGTGCCAGCAGCCCACTCCTTGCGGGCCCTAACACCTTTGAGCAGTACTTC
TRBJ1-5 | TRBV7-8 | . | . | CASSLATGLNSNQPQHF | TGTGCCAGCAGCTTAGCCACAGGACTTAATAGCAATCAGCCCCAGCATTTT
TRBJ2-3 | TRBV23-1 | . | TRBD2 | CASRPGLAGGPDTQYF | TGCGCCAGCAGACCGGGACTAGCGGGAGGACCAGATACGCAGTATTTT
TRBJ2-1 | TRBV2 | . | . | CASSVPTKGDEQFF | TGTGCCAGCAGTGTCCCGACGAAGGGGGATGAGCAGTTCTTC
TRBJ2-7 | TRBV27 | . | . | CASSLSAYSYEQYF | TGTGCCAGCAGTTTGTCTGCGTACTCCTACGAGCAGTACTTC
TRBJ2-1 | TRBV29-1 | many | TRBD1 | CSAYTGTGIFNEQFF | TGCAGCGCCTACACCGGGACAGGGATTTTTAATGAGCAGTTCTTC
TRBJ1-2 | TRBV28 | . | TRBD1 | CASSLWSNRGRNYGYTF | TGTGCCAGCAGTTTATGGAGCAACAGGGGCAGAAACTATGGCTACACCTTC
TRBJ2-7 | TRBV7-2 | . | . | CASSVGTGAYEQYF | TGTGCCAGCAGTGTTGGGACTGGAGCCTACGAGCAGTACTTC
TRBJ2-7 | TRBV28 | . | TRBD2 | CASSLFGGRAYEQYF | TGTGCCAGCAGTTTATTCGGCGGGAGGGCCTACGAGCAGTACTTC
TRBJ1-6 | TRBV5-5 | . | TRBD1 | CASSSWTGGSPLHF | TGTGCCAGCAGCTCCTGGACAGGGGGCTCACCCCTCCACTTT
TRBJ2-3 | TRBV28 | . | TRBD2 | CASTFIRGTTYTDTQYF | TGTGCCAGCACCTTCATCCGCGGGACTACTTACACAGATACGCAGTATTTT
TRBJ1-5 | TRBV6-1 | . | . | CASSEQGENQLQHF | TGTGCCAGCAGTGAACAAGGGGAAAATCAGCTCCAGCATTTT